The entry that follows covers one T cell receptor (beta chain) sequence. Trimming removed 5 bases from V and 1 base from J, with 20 bases in between. Germline values: CDR1 PRHDT, CDR2 FYEKMQ (reference sequence). The CDR3 contains 17 residues. These data belong to a study of STAT5B mutations in CD4+ large granular lymphocyte leukemia. The authors' processing: Clonotypes above 5% were considered putative leukemic clones, totaling over 45. Clones were sequenced by immunoSEQ multiplex PCR, and TCRdb holds only the in-frame ones, with some missing. The DNA gave D and trimming, while V, J and clone size come from that table. Here the sample spans approximately 4,100 clones, roughly 80% being singletons.

Material: PBMCs. This receptor was identified in an older man with CD4+ T-cell large granular lymphocyte leukemia. The chain employs TRBV13 and TRBJ2-5; D possibly uses TRBD1 or TRBD2 (7 bases each). CDR3 amino acids: CASSQGGTASSQETQYF. CDR3 bases: TGTGCCAGCAGCCAGGGGGGGACAGCGAGCTCCCAAGAGACCCAGTACTTC.